Listed here are 16 T cell receptor beta chains from one sample, sequenced in a study of regulatory T cells in long-lasting Graves disease. Time point of the sample: newly diagnosed GD, antithyroid drugs for less than 3 months. Scientists built the TCR library using RNA that was extracted from PBMCs. Building the TCR beta libraries relied on iRepertoire HTBI primers, and CDR3 regions underwent Arm-PCR. TCRdb re-called the multiplex PCR reads with MiXCR, one entry per CDR3 protein. This sample has 250,000 to 300,000 distinct CDR3 sequences, with approximately 20% found just once. Separately, the same data were catalogued under a study of T cells in Graves' hyperthyroidism and ophthalmopathy.

The sample consisted of peripheral blood mononuclear cells (PBMCs), taken at new diagnosis, from a patient treated with antithyroid drugs. Receptors originate from a woman aged 25 to 39 with Graves disease.

The table lists this clonotype with many counts. The rearrangement links TRBV3-1 to TRBJ2-7; perhaps TRBD1 as D (5 bases). Germline V gene data show CDR1 as LGHDT and CDR2 as YNNKEL (reference sequence). Trimming shortened V by 3 bases and J by 6 bases, and 12 bases separated the two germline ends. There are 13 residues in the CDR3. The CDR3 bases are TGTGCCAGCAGCCAGTTCGCAGGGTCCGAGCAGTACTTC. Translated: CASSQFAGSEQYF.

This clonotype was counted many times. This chain links TRBV6-5 with TRBJ1-1; unclear D gene. V dropped 4 bases and J dropped 1 base, with 7 bases sitting between them. Germline assignment: CDR1 MNHEY and CDR2 SVGAGI. This CDR3 is built from 13 residues. The CDR3 spells CASSFSKNTEAFF. The CDR3 DNA reads as TGTGCCAGCAGTTTTTCGAAGAACACTGAAGCTTTCTTT.

This clonotype has a count of ten or more. The chain has TRBV27 and TRBJ2-1; 16 bases align to TRBD2. The J call may not be correct, given that the DNA end is closer to TRBJ2-5. Germline loops: CDR1 MNHEY, CDR2 SMNVEV (reference sequence). CDR3 length: 19 residues. The CDR3 loop is CASSLGTSGGASRPETQYF. The CDR3 DNA is TGTGCCAGCAGTTTAGGGACTAGCGGGGGGGCCTCGCGGCCCGAGACCCAGTACTTC.

This clonotype came up many times. The CDR3 sequence is CASSPFSGQINEQYF. CDR3 DNA sequence: TGTGCCAGCAGCCCTTTTTCGGGACAAATCAACGAGCAGTACTTC. The chain recombines TRBV27 with TRBJ2-7; possibly TRBD1 for D (6 bases). From germline, CDR1 is MNHEY and CDR2 SMNVEV (reference sequence). The CDR3 sequence is 15 residues long. V lost 6 bases to trimming and J lost 5 bases, with 20 bases between them.

This clonotype was counted many times. The chain joins TRBV5-6 to TRBJ2-4, with TRBD1 identical over 7 bases. Trimming cost V 2 bases and J 7 bases; bases outside gene matches: 6. Germline CDR1 SGHDT, CDR2 YYEEEE. This CDR3 comprises 14 residues. The CDR3 spells CASSFGTARNIQYF. CDR3 bases: TGTGCCAGCAGCTTTGGGACAGCCCGTAACATTCAGTACTTC. Using reference TRBV5-6 and TRBJ2-4 for the parts outside the CDR3, the full variable domain is DAGVTQSPTHLIKTRGQQVTLRCSPKSGHDTVSWYQQALGQGPQFIFQYYEEEERQRGNFPDRFSGHQFPNYSSELNVNALLLGDSALYLCASSFGTARNIQYFGAGTRLSVL.

For this clonotype: This is likely an artifact of a read error, given a far larger clone one base away. The gene calls are TRBV12-3 or TRBV12-4 and TRBJ2-2, with D perhaps matching TRBD2 (6 bases). This CDR3 contains 14 residues. This CDR3 is CASSQGGSTGGLFF. CDR3 in DNA: TGTGCCAGCAGCCAAGGTGGCAGCACCGGGGGGCTGTTTTTT.

This clonotype was counted a few times. The chain joins TRBV19 to TRBJ2-6, with TRBD1 identical over 10 bases. Germline V gene sequence: CDR1 LNHDA, CDR2 SQIVND (reference sequence). V was clipped by 6 bases and J by 1 base; unmatched bases: 12. This CDR3 region has 19 residues. The CDR3 sequence: CASRAGTGVLASGANVLTF. Written as DNA, the CDR3 is TGTGCCAGTAGGGCCGGGACAGGGGTTCTTGCGTCTGGGGCCAACGTCCTGACTTTC.

This clonotype was found many times. The chain employs TRBV12-3 or TRBV12-4 and TRBJ1-2; 8 bases map to TRBD1. This CDR3 contains 16 residues. After removal of 5 bases from V and 4 bases from J, the junction contained 12 bases not matched to a gene. The CDR3 sequence: CASSPADRDSTYGYTF. The CDR3, as DNA: TGTGCCAGCAGTCCGGCGGACAGGGACTCCACCTATGGCTACACCTTC.

This clonotype was seen only a few times. Given a much more abundant clone one base away, this may be a read error. CDR3 region: CAGSLRGRGTEAFF. The DNA for the CDR3 is TGTGCCGGCAGCCTCAGGGGACGGGGGACTGAAGCTTTCTTT. V usage is TRBV7-9 and J usage is TRBJ1-1; tentatively, D is TRBD1 (6 bases). The CDR3 runs 14 residues. The germline V gene has CDR1 SEHNR and CDR2 FQNEAQ (reference sequence).

The chain has TRBV29-1 and TRBJ1-1; D gene ambiguous. Germline CDR1 SQVTM, CDR2 ANQGSEA. Trimming took off 6 bases at V and 4 bases at J, with 6 bases between the two ends. The CDR3 consists of 10 residues. CDR3 nucleotide sequence: TGCAGCGTAGATGGCACTGAAGCTTTCTTT. Amino acids: CSVDGTEAFF.

This clonotype was observed many times. The chain recombines TRBV20-1 with TRBJ1-1; D gene unclear. V was shortened by 2 bases and J by 7 bases, with 5 bases between the two germline ends. This CDR3 has 10 amino acids. The germline gives CDR1 DFQATT, CDR2 SNEGSKA (reference sequence). The DNA of the CDR3 is TGCAGTGCTAGATGGGGTGAAGCTTTCTTT. Translation: CSARWGEAFF.

The chain couples TRBV4-1 to TRBJ1-1, with D maybe TRBD1 (6 bases). Germline V gives CDR1 MGHRA, CDR2 YSYEKL. Trimming pared 1 base from V and 3 bases from J, leaving 18 bases between. The CDR3 consists of 17 residues. CDR3 in DNA: TGCGCCAGCAGCCAAGGTCAGGGGCGCCAAGGGGACACTGAAGCTTTCTTT. Its protein product is CASSQGQGRQGDTEAFF.

The sample holds many counts of this clonotype. The chain recombines TRBV6-2 or TRBV6-3 with TRBJ2-2; D possibly corresponds to TRBD1 (6 bases). Per germline, CDR1 MNHEY and CDR2 SVGEGT. There are 17 residues in the CDR3. V was pared by 7 bases and J by 2 bases, with 20 bases between. This CDR3 reads CASTQPRDTTNTGELFF. CDR3 bases: TGTGCCAGCACCCAACCCCGGGACACGACAAACACCGGGGAGCTGTTTTTT.

Of note for this clonotype: A much larger clonotype is one base distant, so this may be a read error. V usage is TRBV2 and J usage is TRBJ1-1; TRBD1 might be the D (5 bases). The CDR3 has 11 amino acids. Germline V gene lookup returns CDR1 SNHLY and CDR2 FYNNEI. Trimming took 7 bases from V and 8 from J, leaving 11 bases between them. In DNA form, the CDR3 reads TGTGCCAGCAAAGAAACAGGAGAAGCTTTCTTT. It codes for CASKETGEAFF.

This rearrangement joins TRBV7-8 to TRBJ2-1; 10 positions agree with TRBD2. V was clipped by 5 bases and J by 1 base; unmatched bases: 14. This CDR3 contains 19 residues. The germline V gene encodes CDR1 SGHVS and CDR2 FQNEAQ. CDR3 in amino acids: CASSKAASGGVKSYNEQFF. The CDR3 DNA sequence: TGTGCCAGCAGCAAAGCGGCTAGCGGGGGCGTAAAATCCTACAATGAGCAGTTCTTC.

This clonotype has only a few counts. The chain links TRBV3-1 to TRBJ2-1; 8 nucleotides match TRBD1. Per the germline V gene, CDR1 is LGHDT and CDR2 is YNNKEL (reference sequence). V was pared by 6 bases and J by 8 bases, with 6 bases of the junction left unmatched. The CDR3 spans 13 residues. CDR3 sequence (DNA): TGTGCCAGCAGGTTAGGGACAGGCGATGAGCAGTTCTTC. Translated: CASRLGTGDEQFF.